The rows below give T cell receptor beta chains drawn from one sample of a study of cytomegalovirus exposure and HLA in healthy donors. Libraries were prepared by immunoSEQ multiplex PCR; TCRdb keeps only in-frame clonotypes and omits some of them. The sample contains around 200,000 clones, roughly 80% of which appear only once. The sequenced material came from PBMCs. The source of these receptors is a woman aged 35 to 49 in good health and CMV-seronegative. Each CDR3 is given with its conserved first and last residue. D genes are given only for firm matches. For some rows the clone size is stated as once, few or many, or as a class when expanded; others skip it.

j_call clone_size v_call d_call cdr3_nt cdr3_aa
TRBJ2-7 . TRBV6-1 . TGTGCCAGCAAACGGTTGAACTACGAGCAGTACTTC CASKRLNYEQYF
TRBJ2-3 . TRBV27 . TGTGCCAGCAGTTGGCGGCTAACAGATACGCAGTATTTT CASSWRLTDTQYF
TRBJ1-2 . TRBV30 TRBD1 TGTGCCTGGACCCGACGACCCATTAGAATACAGGGGTCTAACTATGGCTACACCTTC CAWTRRPIRIQGSNYGYTF
TRBJ2-2 once TRBV10-3 TRBD2 TGTGCCATCGGGCGGGGGATTAACACCGGGGAGCTGTTTTTT CAIGRGINTGELFF
TRBJ2-5 . TRBV2 . TGTGCCAGCAGTGTACGGCGGCAAGAGACCCAGTACTTC CASSVRRQETQYF
TRBJ2-1 once TRBV27 TRBD1 TGTGCCAGCAGTCGACAGGGAAGTGGGCAGTTCTTC CASSRQGSGQFF
TRBJ2-7 . TRBV29-1 TRBD1 TGCAGCGTACCTGGACAGGGGTGGCCCTACGAGCAGTACTTC CSVPGQGWPYEQYF
TRBJ1-2 . TRBV6-5 TRBD1 TGTGCCAGCAATAACAGGGGAACCGGTGGCTACACCTTC CASNNRGTGGYTF
TRBJ1-2 . TRBV29-1 . TGCAGCGTTGCTGCCCCTGGGGGGGGATCCAAAAACTATGGCTACACCTTC CSVAAPGGGSKNYGYTF
TRBJ1-1 . TRBV29-1 TRBD1 TGCAGCGTTGGCGAAGGAGGGACAGCCGAAGAAGCTTTCTTT CSVGEGGTAEEAFF
TRBJ1-1 . TRBV19 TRBD1 TGTGCCAGTAGCCTCTCGACAGGGTGGGATAATGAAGCTTTCTTT CASSLSTGWDNEAFF
TRBJ1-3 few TRBV4-1 . TGCGCCAGCAGCCAGGGCCCCCCGGGGAGCACCATATATTTT CASSQGPPGSTIYF
TRBJ2-7 . TRBV28 TRBD1 TGTGCCAGCAGAGCCCCGGGACAGGGGGGCGAGCAGTACTTC CASRAPGQGGEQYF
TRBJ2-1 . TRBV13 TRBD2 TGTGCCAGCGGGACTAATTTACTTTTCAATGAGCAGTTCTTC CASGTNLLFNEQFF
TRBJ2-7 once TRBV27 TRBD2 TGTGCCAGCAGTCTACGCCCGGGGGGAGCCTACGAGCAGTACTTC CASSLRPGGAYEQYF
TRBJ2-7 . TRBV6-5 . TGTGCCAGCAGTTACACAAGCTCCTACGAGCAGTACTTC CASSYTSSYEQYF
TRBJ2-1 . TRBV6-6 TRBD2 TGTGCCAGCAGTCAACTAGCGTCATCGTACAATGAGCAGTTCTTC CASSQLASSYNEQFF
TRBJ2-3 . TRBV28 TRBD2 TGTGCCAGCTCGCCAGCGGGAGTAGATACGCAGTATTTT CASSPAGVDTQYF
TRBJ2-1 . TRBV30 . TGTGCCTGGAGTCCTTACAATGAGCAGTTCTTC CAWSPYNEQFF
TRBJ2-1 . TRBV10-1 . TGCGCCAGCAGCCAACGGGGGAGTGAGCAGTTCTTC CASSQRGSEQFF
TRBJ2-6 . TRBV5-1 TRBD2 TGCGCCAGCAGCTTGTTTTCGGGGGGAAGTTGGGTGGCCAACGTCCTGACTTTC CASSLFSGGSWVANVLTF
TRBJ1-5 . TRBV4-1 TRBD1 TGCGCCAGCAGCCCTGGGACAGTCAATCAGCCCCAGCATTTT CASSPGTVNQPQHF
TRBJ2-2 . TRBV28 . TGTGCCAGCAGCTCCGTGTCCGGGGAGCTGTTTTTT CASSSVSGELFF
TRBJ2-7 once TRBV19 TRBD2 TGTGCCAGTAGTACTCATTATAGCGGGAGTTACGAGCAGTACTTC CASSTHYSGSYEQYF
TRBJ1-4 . TRBV5-4 . TGTGCCAGCAGCCAAGTAGAAGCGGGGGGTGAAAAACTGTTTTTT CASSQVEAGGEKLFF
TRBJ2-5 . TRBV30 . TGTGCCTGGAGTGGACTAGTTAGAGAGACCCAGTACTTC CAWSGLVRETQYF
TRBJ1-1 . TRBV19 . TGTGCCAGTAGCCTACAGGGCATCGCTGAAGCTTTCTTT CASSLQGIAEAFF